A single sample gave rise to the 30 T cell receptor beta chains below, sequenced in a study of cytomegalovirus exposure and HLA in healthy donors (dated by TCRdb to about 2017). Libraries came from the immunoSEQ multiplex PCR assay. The multiplex PCR relied on a mix of 60 forward primers for TCR Vbeta segments and 13 reverse primers for TCR Jbeta segments. TCRdb carries this immuneACCESS record with in-frame sequences only. Its versions omit some clonotypes, under half of them owing to an unresolved V gene in the studies checked, with the rest unexplained. In all, the sample holds around 150,000 clones, and approximately 86% of those were seen once. The top ten constitute about 2.1% of the sample. The material sequenced was PBMCs. The source is a woman between 18 and 29 years old in good health and CMV-seronegative.

CDR3 sequence (DNA): TGTGCCAGTAGTTCAGGACTAGCCGGGGAGCTGTTTTTT. Encoded protein: CASSSGLAGELFF. V and J are TRBV19 and TRBJ2-2; the match to TRBD2 covers 7 bases. Germline V gene sequence: CDR1 LNHDA, CDR2 SQIVND (reference sequence). The CDR3 contains 13 residues. V lost 5 bases, J lost 6 bases, and 3 bases stayed unmatched. The variable domain in full, completed from reference TRBV19 and TRBJ2-2, reads DGGITQSPKYLFRKEGQNVTLSCEQNLNHDAMYWYRQDPGQGLRLIYYSQIVNDFQKGDIAEGYSVSREKKESFPLTVTSAQKNPTAFYLCASSSGLAGELFFGEGSRLTVL.

V usage is TRBV28 and J usage is TRBJ1-2; tentatively, D is TRBD1 (5 bases). Germline loops: CDR1 MDHEN, CDR2 SYDVKM. CDR3 length: 15 residues. V lost 4 bases and J 4 bases, leaving 16 bases between the germline ends. The CDR3 sequence: CASSSSSRVIYGYTF. In DNA, the CDR3 is TGTGCCAGCAGTTCCTCGTCCAGGGTGATCTATGGCTACACCTTC.

The chain employs TRBV30 and TRBJ1-1; D perhaps matches TRBD1 (5 bases). CDR3 size: 13 residues. V was clipped by 4 bases and J by 3 bases, with 12 bases between them. Per the germline V gene, CDR1 is GTSNPN and CDR2 is SVGIG (reference sequence). CDR3 region: CAWTGGGHTEAFF. The CDR3 nucleotides are TGTGCCTGGACTGGGGGGGGTCACACTGAAGCTTTCTTT. Drawing the rest from reference TRBV30 and TRBJ1-1, the complete variable domain is SQTIHQWPATLVQPVGSPLSLECTVEGTSNPNLYWYRQAAGRGLQLLFYSVGIGQISSEVPQNLSASRPQDRQFILSSKKLLLSDSGFYLCAWTGGGHTEAFFGQGTRLTVV.

The chain recombines TRBV2 with TRBJ2-7, with TRBD2 matching 13 bases. With 7 bases clipped from V and 1 base from J, the junction kept 10 bases outside the gene matches. Germline-derived CDR1 and CDR2 are SNHLY and FYNNEI. This CDR3 region has 17 residues. CDR3 coding DNA: TGTGCCAGCACGGGACTAGCGGGACCCGGATTATCCTACGAGCAGTACTTC. It translates to CASTGLAGPGLSYEQYF.

This clone turned up a few times. The chain couples TRBV6-1 to TRBJ2-2; weak D call: TRBD2 (6 bases). This CDR3 has 15 residues. V was shortened by 6 bases and J by 7 bases, with 18 bases between the two germline ends. Germline V gives CDR1 MNHNS, CDR2 SASEGT. This chain's CDR3 is CASRTGLGDVGELFF. The CDR3 bases are TGTGCCAGCAGGACGGGACTGGGGGATGTCGGGGAGCTGTTTTTT.

This rearrangement joins TRBV6-1 to TRBJ1-1; 7 bases fit TRBD1. CDR1 and CDR2 from the germline V gene are MNHNS and SASEGT. J lost 0 bases, V lost 7 bases, and 8 bases had no gene match. The CDR3 consists of 15 residues. The CDR3 DNA is TGTGCCAGCAATAGACAGGGATCCATGAACACTGAAGCTTTCTTT. The encoded protein is CASNRQGSMNTEAFF.

This sequence joins TRBV18 and TRBJ2-7; 9 positions agree with TRBD1. Unmatched junction bases numbered 7, after V lost 5 bases and J lost 5 bases. CDR3 size: 14 residues. The germline V gene encodes CDR1 KGHSH and CDR2 LQKENI. The CDR3 bases are TGTGCCAGCTCAACCTCGGGACAGGGAAACGAGCAGTACTTC. It is translated as CASSTSGQGNEQYF.

This clone has just a few counts. J is TRBJ1-1 and V is TRBV29-1, with D unresolved. The CDR3 extends over 12 amino acids. V was shortened by 0 bases and J by 4 bases, with 6 bases between the two germline ends. CDR1 is SQVTM and CDR2 is ANQGSEA in the germline V gene. The CDR3 loop is CSVEDGFTEAFF. DNA for the CDR3: TGCAGCGTTGAAGACGGGTTCACTGAAGCTTTCTTT.

The chain recombines TRBV6-1 with TRBJ2-7; perhaps TRBD2 as D (5 bases). The germline V gene encodes CDR1 MNHNS and CDR2 SASEGT. V shed 2 bases and J shed 2 bases, with 13 bases lying between them. The CDR3 is 15 amino acids. In DNA, the CDR3 is TGTGCCAGCAGTGAACTTGGAGGTCGCACCTACGAGCAGTACTTC. Translating it yields CASSELGGRTYEQYF.

The chain combines TRBV27 with TRBJ2-1, with TRBD2 matching 11 bases. V shed 5 bases and J 6 bases; nucleotides not matched to a gene: 9. Germline CDR1 and CDR2: MNHEY and SMNVEV (reference sequence). This CDR3 is 16 amino acids long. CDR3 loop: CASSPLLAGGGNEQFF. CDR3 sequence (DNA): TGTGCCAGCAGTCCGCTTCTAGCGGGGGGCGGCAATGAGCAGTTCTTC.

The chain recombines TRBV15 with TRBJ2-1; unclear D gene. Trimming took 1 base from V and 11 from J, leaving 15 bases between them. The CDR3 runs to 14 residues. The germline CDR1 and CDR2 sequences are LNHNV and YYDKDF (reference sequence). Here the CDR3 reads CATSRVGPGLKQFF. The DNA for the CDR3 is TGTGCCACCAGCAGAGTCGGTCCGGGTTTAAAGCAGTTCTTC.

The chain employs TRBV5-6 and TRBJ2-3, with TRBD2 matching 8 bases. V lost 1 base to trimming and J lost 1 base; unmatched junction nucleotides: 2. The CDR3 totals 15 residues. CDR1 and CDR2 from the germline V gene are SGHDT and YYEEEE. Here the CDR3 reads CASSLLTSGTDTQYF. The CDR3, as DNA: TGTGCCAGCAGCTTGCTGACTAGCGGCACAGATACGCAGTATTTT.

This chain connects TRBV6-1 to TRBJ1-3, with 7 nucleotides matching TRBD1. The CDR3 runs 14 residues. The V gene end was trimmed by 5 bases and the J gene end by 4 bases; junction bases not matched to a gene: 5. The V gene's germline CDR1 is MNHNS and CDR2 SASEGT. The CDR3 DNA is TGTGCCAGCAGTACAGGGGTCGGCGGAAACACCATATATTTT. This gives the protein CASSTGVGGNTIYF.

The chain is built from TRBV5-5 and TRBJ2-7; 12 bases fit TRBD1. The CDR3 length is 14 residues. From germline, CDR1 is SGHKS and CDR2 YYEKEE (reference sequence). J lost 2 bases, V lost 3 bases, and 0 bases had no gene match. CDR3 DNA sequence: TGTGCCAGCAGCTGGGACAGGGGGCCCTACGAGCAGTACTTC. Translated, it gives CASSWDRGPYEQYF.

This chain uses TRBV19 with TRBJ1-6, with D possibly matching TRBD1 (6 bases). There are 12 residues in the CDR3. V lost 7 bases and J lost 11, with 12 bases in between. Germline V gene lookup returns CDR1 LNHDA and CDR2 SQIVND (reference sequence). In nucleotides, the CDR3 is TGTGCCAGTAAAGGGGGATCTGCACCCCTCCACTTT. Protein sequence: CASKGGSAPLHF.

The chain has TRBV28 and TRBJ1-1; no definite D call. The CDR3 runs to 13 residues. Germline CDR1 reads MDHEN; CDR2 reads SYDVKM. Deletions cut 2 bases from V and 5 bases from J, with 9 bases between. The CDR3 nucleotides are TGTGCCAGCAGTTTAGGTGGGAGGACTGAAGCTTTCTTT. Translation gives CASSLGGRTEAFF.

Comments on this clone: The sample contains more than one DNA sequence encoding this CDR3. The V gene is TRBV5-1, the J gene TRBJ1-2; D unresolved. The CDR3 has 13 amino acids. CDR1 SGHRS and CDR2 YFSETQ come from the germline V gene. Trimming shortened V by 0 bases and J by 1 base, and 4 bases separated the two germline ends. The CDR3 nucleotides are TGCGCCAGCAGCTTGGACAGTAACTATGGCTACACCTTC. Translation gives CASSLDSNYGYTF. Combining the CDR3 with reference TRBV5-1 and TRBJ1-2 gives the whole variable domain KAGVTQTPRYLIKTRGQQVTLSCSPISGHRSVSWYQQTPGQGLQFLFEYFSETQRNKGNFPGRFSGRQFSNSRSEMNVSTLELGDSALYLCASSLDSNYGYTFGSGTRLTVV.

This chain uses TRBV2 with TRBJ2-7; D is perhaps TRBD2 (5 bases). This CDR3 comprises 13 residues. Germline CDR1 and CDR2: SNHLY and FYNNEI. Trimming took 4 bases from V and 3 from J, leaving 10 bases between them. CDR3 in amino acids: CASSALAYYEQYF. DNA for the CDR3: TGTGCCAGCAGTGCGCTAGCCTACTACGAGCAGTACTTC.

This clone was detected a few times. The chain uses TRBV6-5 and TRBJ2-1, with TRBD1 as a possible D gene (6 bases). Per germline, CDR1 MNHEY and CDR2 SVGAGI. V lost 5 bases and J lost 1, with 12 bases in between. This CDR3 has 15 amino acids. CDR3 sequence reads: CASSAQGGSYNEQFF. The CDR3 DNA is TGTGCCAGCAGTGCACAGGGTGGGTCCTACAATGAGCAGTTCTTC.

This chain links TRBV7-9 with TRBJ1-4; D uncertain. This CDR3 contains 14 residues. CDR1 and CDR2 (germline): SEHNR, FQNEAQ (reference sequence). Trimming removed 4 bases at V and 8 bases at J, with 14 bases between. CDR3 nucleotide sequence: TGTGCCAGCAGCTCCGGCGGGTATCGAGAAAAACTGTTTTTT. Encoded protein: CASSSGGYREKLFF.

This chain uses TRBV19 with TRBJ2-3, with 7 bases lining up with TRBD2. The CDR3 is 16 amino acids. Unmatched junction bases numbered 12, after V lost 9 bases and J lost 0 bases. Germline values: CDR1 LNHDA, CDR2 SQIVND (reference sequence). The CDR3 coding sequence is TGTGCCAGCCCTCCTTGGGGCGGGGGTAGCACAGATACGCAGTATTTT. Amino acids: CASPPWGGGSTDTQYF.

The chain joins TRBV30 to TRBJ2-7; weak D call: TRBD2 (6 bases). Trimming shortened V by 5 bases and J by 3 bases, and 14 bases separated the two germline ends. The CDR3 runs 13 residues. Per the germline V gene, CDR1 is GTSNPN and CDR2 is SVGIG (reference sequence). CDR3 bases: TGTGCCTGGGGGACCGGGACTTACTACGAGCAGTACTTC. Its translation is CAWGTGTYYEQYF.

Worth noting for this clone: The sample carries other DNA sequences with the same CDR3. This chain uses TRBV29-1 with TRBJ2-5; D is perhaps TRBD1 (6 bases). V was cut by 1 base and J by 3 bases, with 9 bases left in between. The CDR3 length is 13 residues. CDR1 and CDR2 (germline): SQVTM, ANQGSEA. The chain's CDR3 is CSVEGQGKETQYF. CDR3 sequence (DNA): TGCAGCGTTGAAGGGCAGGGGAAAGAGACCCAGTACTTC.

The CDR3, as DNA: TGTGCCAGCAGCATGGGCAGCGGCTCCTACGAGCAGTACTTC. This codes for CASSMGSGSYEQYF. The chain recombines TRBV9 with TRBJ2-7; possibly TRBD2 for D (5 bases). Trimming left V 4 bases short and J 0 bases short, with 11 bases between. The CDR3 is 14 amino acids. Germline CDR1 is SGDLS and CDR2 is YYNGEE.

The count of this clone is one. The rearrangement uses TRBV27 and TRBJ1-2, with 12 bases matching TRBD1. V lost 0 bases and J lost 4; bases outside the gene matches: 6. The CDR3 loop spans 17 amino acids. Germline V lookup: CDR1 MNHEY, CDR2 SMNVEV (reference sequence). CDR3: CASSLSGTGGAFYGYTF. CDR3 DNA: TGTGCCAGCAGTTTATCCGGGACAGGGGGCGCATTCTATGGCTACACCTTC.

The CDR3 loop reads CASSFYVGDTEAFF. The CDR3 DNA reads TGTGCCAGCAGCTTCTATGTAGGGGACACTGAAGCTTTCTTT. This sequence joins TRBV7-8 and TRBJ1-1, with D perhaps matching TRBD1 (5 bases). The germline V gene encodes CDR1 SGHVS and CDR2 FQNEAQ. The CDR3 sequence is 14 residues long. Trimming left V 3 bases short and J 3 bases short, with 11 bases between. The full variable domain, its missing parts supplied by reference TRBV7-8 and TRBJ1-1, is GAGVSQSPRYKVAKRGQDVALRCDPISGHVSLFWYQQALGQGPEFLTYFQNEAQLDKSGLPSDRFFAERPEGSVSTLKIQRTQQEDSAVYLCASSFYVGDTEAFFGQGTRLTVV.

This clone came up once. The chain is built from TRBV6-1 and TRBJ2-5, with D perhaps TRBD2 (6 bases). The CDR3 runs 13 residues. Germline CDR1 and CDR2: MNHNS and SASEGT. Deletions cut 6 bases from V and 5 bases from J, with 13 bases between. The CDR3 DNA reads as TGTGCCAGCAGAGAGGGACTCTTGGAGACCCAGTACTTC. It translates to CASREGLLETQYF.

This clone was seen more than once but under ten times. The chain has TRBV4-1 and TRBJ2-7; perhaps TRBD1 as D (7 bases). The germline V gene encodes CDR1 MGHRA and CDR2 YSYEKL. The CDR3 is 16 amino acids. Trimming removed 4 bases from V and 1 base from J, with 17 bases in between. The CDR3 loop reads CASSPTPGDSSYEQYF. The DNA of the CDR3 is TGCGCCAGCAGCCCGACCCCGGGGGACAGTTCCTACGAGCAGTACTTC.

The V and J genes are TRBV6-1 and TRBJ1-2, with 9 bases that match TRBD1. The germline V gene encodes CDR1 MNHNS and CDR2 SASEGT. This CDR3 is 14 amino acids long. Germline trimming cut 4 bases from V and 6 bases from J; bases unmatched to any gene: 6. CDR3 sequence (DNA): TGTGCCAGCAGTGGAGGGACAGGGATGAATGGCTACACCTTC. Translation: CASSGGTGMNGYTF.

The chain combines TRBV6-1 with TRBJ2-7, with 11 bases identical to TRBD1. The V segment lost 8 bases and the J segment 7 bases; nucleotides outside the gene matches: 7. Germline loops: CDR1 MNHNS, CDR2 SASEGT. The CDR3 is 13 residues long. The CDR3 loop reads CASGGTGGREQYF. The CDR3 DNA follows: TGTGCCAGCGGCGGGACAGGGGGTAGGGAGCAGTACTTC.